This is a list of T cell receptor beta chains from one sample in a study of regulatory T cells in long-lasting Graves disease. MiXCR was run by TCRdb on the multiplex PCR reads, yielding one entry per CDR3 protein. The profile shows just over 600,000 distinct CDR3 sequences, under 20% of them singletons. This sample also appeared in a second study, on T cells in Graves' hyperthyroidism and ophthalmopathy.

This material consisted of peripheral blood mononuclear cells (PBMCs), taken at new diagnosis, from a patient treated with antithyroid drugs. The receptors shown here come from a woman under 40 with Graves disease. The CDR3 runs from the conserved cysteine through the conserved F or W. A D gene is named only where the DNA matches it firmly. Only some rows state a clone size, as once, few, many or a class for expanded clones.

j_call clone_size v_call d_call cdr3_nt cdr3_aa
TRBJ2-1 few TRBV12-3/TRBV12-4 TRBD2 TGTGCCAGCAGGCCGGGACTAGGGACCTACAATGAGCAGTTCTTC CASRPGLGTYNEQFF
TRBJ2-1 many TRBV27 - TGTGCCAGCACCCCCGACTACCGCTTCTCCTACAATGAGCAGTTCTTC CASTPDYRFSYNEQFF
TRBJ2-7 few TRBV19 - TGTGCCAGTAGTTCCCCTCGCCTAGCTCTCGGCGAGCAGTACTTC CASSSPRLALGEQYF
TRBJ1-1 few TRBV11-2 - TGTGCCAGCAGCACCCCGGGCAGGGTGGTCACTGAAGCTTTCTTT CASSTPGRVVTEAFF
TRBJ2-3 - TRBV7-3 TRBD2 TGTGCCAGCAGCCGAGGAACGATCCGGGAGGGCACAGATACGCAGTATTTT CASSRGTIREGTDTQYF
TRBJ2-2 few TRBV7-2 TRBD1 TGTGCCAGCAGGTTACAGGGGCCCGGGGAGCTGTTTTTT CASRLQGPGELFF
TRBJ2-5 - TRBV6-2/TRBV6-3 - TGTGCCAGCAGGGAAAGCGGAGTGGGAGAGACCCAGTACTTC CASRESGVGETQYF
TRBJ2-1 many TRBV28 - TGTGCCAGCAGCCCCTTTCGGGAGACGTGGGTCAATGAGCAGTTCTTC CASSPFRETWVNEQFF
TRBJ1-1 - TRBV6-1 TRBD1 TGTGCCAGCAGACTGACAGGGGGCGTCGGAGCTTTCTTT CASRLTGGVGAFF
TRBJ2-7 - TRBV15 - TGTGCCACCAGCAGAGACAGGGTATCTGACGAGCAGTACTTC CATSRDRVSDEQYF
TRBJ1-2 many TRBV2 - TGTGCCAGCAGCAAAGGGACGGCGAATAACTATGGCTACACCTTC CASSKGTANNYGYTF
TRBJ2-7 many TRBV5-1 - TGCGCCAGCAGCTTGGGCGGAGGGGGCGCGACGGGCGAGCAGTACTTC CASSLGGGGATGEQYF
TRBJ2-5 few TRBV4-1 TRBD2 TGCGCCAGCAGCCACGAGACTAGCCCCCCGTACGAGACCCAGTACTTC CASSHETSPPYETQYF
TRBJ1-6 many TRBV28 - TGTGCCAGCAGTTCAATATACCTACCCCTCCACTTT CASSSIYLPLHF
TRBJ2-1 - TRBV20-1 TRBD2 TGCAGTGCTAGAAGGAGGCTAGCGGAGAGCTCCTACAATGAGCAGTTCTTC CSARRRLAESSYNEQFF
TRBJ2-3 few TRBV30 TRBD2 TGTGCCTGGAGGGAGCTGGCGGGAGGTTCAGATACGCAGTATTTT CAWRELAGGSDTQYF
TRBJ2-2 many TRBV11-2 - TGTGCCAGCAGTCCTCAGTGGACCGGGGAGCTGTTTTTT CASSPQWTGELFF
TRBJ2-1 - TRBV28 - TGTGCCAGCAGTTTGACTCCGACGAATGAGCAGTTCTTC CASSLTPTNEQFF
TRBJ2-7 many TRBV7-9 - TGTGCCAGCAGTCGAACGAACGAGCAGTACTTC CASSRTNEQYF
TRBJ1-5 many TRBV2 - TGTGCCAGTCAACCGGGCCTTAGCAATCAGCCCCAGCATTTT CASQPGLSNQPQHF
TRBJ1-5 many TRBV20-1 - TGCAGTGCTAGAGCTGGCGAGAATCAGCCCCAGCATTTT CSARAGENQPQHF
TRBJ2-2 - TRBV29-1 TRBD1 TGCAGCGTGAAGGACAGGACGAACACCGGGGAGCTGTTTTTT CSVKDRTNTGELFF
TRBJ1-5 few TRBV29-1 TRBD1 TGCAGCGTGGGGACAGGGAGGCAGCCCCAGCATTTT CSVGTGRQPQHF
TRBJ1-1 many TRBV7-9 - TGTGCCAGCAGCTTGGGATCGTTCGCTGAAGCTTTCTTT CASSLGSFAEAFF
TRBJ1-1 many TRBV7-8 - TGTGCCAGCAGCTTAGCGGGCCTCGGGGGCACTGAAGCTTTCTTT CASSLAGLGGTEAFF
TRBJ1-1 few TRBV30 - TGTGCCTGGACCGTAAGGTGGGGAGGGGAACCTGAAGCTTTCTTT CAWTVRWGGEPEAFF
TRBJ1-3 - TRBV20-1 TRBD1 TGCGGCACAAAAGAGGTCGCCGTAGGACAGGGCCCGTCTGGAAACACCATATATTTT CGTKEVAVGQGPSGNTIYF
TRBJ2-7 many TRBV20-1 TRBD1 TGCAGTGCTAGAGCACGGGACAGGGATTTTTACGAGCAGTACTTC CSARARDRDFYEQYF
TRBJ2-7 many TRBV5-1 TRBD2 TGCGCCAGCAGCTTGACTAGCGGGTATGCTAAAGAGCAGTACTTC CASSLTSGYAKEQYF
TRBJ1-1 few TRBV30 - TGTGCCGCGGGGTTGGGGCCCCCTGAAGCTTTCTTT CAAGLGPPEAFF
TRBJ2-7 - TRBV20-1 TRBD2 TGCAGTGCTAGAGACCGACTAGCGGGAGGGCCCAGATACGAGCAGTACTTC CSARDRLAGGPRYEQYF
TRBJ2-2 few TRBV3-1 TRBD1 TGTGCCAGCAGCCAACGGGACAGGGGGAACACCGGGGAGCTGTTTTTT CASSQRDRGNTGELFF
TRBJ2-2 many TRBV12-3/TRBV12-4 - TGTGCCAGCAGTTTCGGAGGGGAGCTGTTTTTT CASSFGGELFF
TRBJ1-5 few TRBV4-1 - TGCGCCAGCAGCCAAGTGGCCCCTAGCGGCAATCAGCCCCAGCATTTT CASSQVAPSGNQPQHF
TRBJ2-5 many TRBV28 TRBD2 TGTGCCAGCAGTTTGTCCCCCGGGGCGGGCGGGAGAGCAGAGACCCAGTACTTC CASSLSPGAGGRAETQYF
TRBJ1-3 few TRBV20-1 TRBD1 TGCAGTGCGATGGGGACAGAAGGAAACACCATATATTTT CSAMGTEGNTIYF
TRBJ2-3 few TRBV20-1 TRBD2 TGCAGTGCTAGGGTAGCGGGAGCTGTCACAGATACGCAGTATTTT CSARVAGAVTDTQYF
TRBJ1-2 many TRBV19 - TGTGCCAGTAGTATCGAGGGGACACTCTATGGCTACACCTTC CASSIEGTLYGYTF
TRBJ1-5 many TRBV24-1 - TGTGCCACCAGTGATGAGGGGGTTCAGCCCCAGCATTTT CATSDEGVQPQHF
TRBJ1-3 few TRBV15 - TGTGCCACCAGCAGAGATCCTGGCAGCTCGGTATCTGGAAACACCATATATTTT CATSRDPGSSVSGNTIYF
TRBJ2-1 many TRBV7-9 - TGTGCCAGCAGCCTCCCGGACAGTAAGCAGTTCTTC CASSLPDSKQFF
TRBJ2-3 few TRBV7-2 TRBD2 TGTGCCAGCAGCCAAGAGGCCGGGGAGCCACCTAGCGGGAGTAGATTCCATACGCAGTATTTT CASSQEAGEPPSGSRFHTQYF
TRBJ2-1 few TRBV11-2 TRBD1 TGTGCCAGCAGCTTAGGAGACAGGGGGCTTTACAATGAGCAGTTCTTC CASSLGDRGLYNEQFF
TRBJ1-5 many TRBV2 - TGTGCCAGCAGTGAGGGCAGGGATTACCGTCAGCCCCAGCATTTT CASSEGRDYRQPQHF
TRBJ1-3 few TRBV30 - TGTGCCTGGGCCCATGTCAGGTCTGGAAACACCATATATTTT CAWAHVRSGNTIYF
TRBJ2-5 - TRBV19 TRBD1 TGTGCCAGCCATCCGGGACAGGGTCAGACCCAGTACTTC CASHPGQGQTQYF
TRBJ1-4 - TRBV18 - TGTGCCAGCTCACCGGATGTCAGTGAAAAACTGTTTTTT CASSPDVSEKLFF
TRBJ1-1 - TRBV5-6 TRBD1 TGTGCCAGCAGCTTGTTACAGGGGATTCCCCTTGAAGCTTTCTTT CASSLLQGIPLEAFF
TRBJ1-2 few TRBV24-1 TRBD1 TGTGCCACCAGTGATATCGGGACAGATGGCTACACCTTC CATSDIGTDGYTF
TRBJ2-1 many TRBV14 TRBD1 TGTGCCAGCAGCCCCTTACAGGGGAATGAGCAGTTCTTC CASSPLQGNEQFF
TRBJ2-3 - TRBV5-6 TRBD2 TGTGCCAGCAGCTACCCTAGCGGAGCTAGCACAGATACGCAGTATTTT CASSYPSGASTDTQYF
TRBJ2-1 few TRBV10-3 - TGTGCCATCAGTGATGCGATCACCAGCAATGAGCAGTTCTTC CAISDAITSNEQFF